The subject of this entry is one TCR beta chain. This CDR3 contains 14 residues. In the authors' methods: Counts of nucleated cells, estimated from reference gene primer amplification, were obtained. The repertoire was sequenced with immunoSEQ multiplex PCR; TCRdb's copy has only in-frame clones and lacks some. V, J and clone size reflect that table, while D and trimming were determined from the DNA. Of about 360,000 clones in the sample, around 90% were seen once. The sample belongs to a study of blood T cell repertoires in COVID-19. Study at large: Donors in the United States, Italy and Spain gave samples during acute or convalescent COVID-19. From T cells, B-cell-depleted T cells, or PBMCs came the material, which was cDNA or gDNA.

The V gene is TRBV21-1, the J gene TRBJ1-1; the table gives TRBD1 as D, unverified against the DNA. TRBV21-1 is labeled a pseudogene. The specimen was peripheral blood. This clonotype originated in a human donor in a cohort sampled during active COVID-19. In DNA, the CDR3 is TGTGCCAGCTTAGGGACAGGGAGGAACACTGAAGCTTTCTTT. Its translation is CASLGTGRNTEAFF.